The following is a TCR beta chain sequence with its context. The antigen is undetermined. The run depth of the assay was deep. Across several immunoSEQ plates, the genomic DNA of each subset was split evenly. Each replicate PCR on the sorted subsets used around 200 ng DNA (roughly 32,000 T cell genomes). Assay used: immunoSEQ multiplex PCR; TCRdb lists only in-frame clones, some missing. The data hold some 2.3 million clones, with just over 90% observed a single time. This sample was included in a study of shared clonotypes between healthy human individuals. CDR1 is LNHNV and CDR2 is YYDKDF in the germline V gene (reference sequence). V was clipped by 7 bases and J by 4 bases; unmatched bases: 18. The CDR3 extends over 19 amino acids. Whole-study findings and limits: A handful of donors showed sharing of about 4.6% of naive CD4 clonotypes.

Sequenced sample: naive CD4+ T cells from PBMCs. The subset is: CD45RA+ positively selected. This clonotype was sampled from a man younger than 35 in good health. Some clones in this sample may be carry-over from other donors' samples. V and J are TRBV15 and TRBJ1-5, with 11 bases matching TRBD1. In DNA form, the CDR3 reads TGTGCCACCACCAAATCGGGACAGGGGGGCCTTTTATGGAATCAGCCCCAGCATTTT. Its protein product is CATTKSGQGGLLWNQPQHF.